This entry features one T cell receptor (beta chain) sequence. The length of the CDR3 is 11 residues. Between the trimmed V and J ends, which lost 6 bases and 7 bases, there was a span of 6 bases. Germline V gene data show CDR1 as SNHLY and CDR2 as FYNNEI. The data were obtained in a study of cytomegalovirus exposure and HLA in healthy donors. The primer mix had 60 Vbeta and 13 Jbeta primers. Repertoires were generated with immunoSEQ multiplex PCR, while TCRdb's copy carries only in-frame clones and drops some. The table lists about 140,000 clones, approximately 91% of them singletons. Sequenced material: PBMCs. The chain combines TRBV2 with TRBJ2-2; D unresolved. The source of this sequence is a woman in her thirties or forties in good health and CMV-seronegative. The CDR3 protein is CASRENGELFF. In nucleotides, the CDR3 is TGTGCCAGCAGGGAGAACGGGGAGCTGTTTTTT.